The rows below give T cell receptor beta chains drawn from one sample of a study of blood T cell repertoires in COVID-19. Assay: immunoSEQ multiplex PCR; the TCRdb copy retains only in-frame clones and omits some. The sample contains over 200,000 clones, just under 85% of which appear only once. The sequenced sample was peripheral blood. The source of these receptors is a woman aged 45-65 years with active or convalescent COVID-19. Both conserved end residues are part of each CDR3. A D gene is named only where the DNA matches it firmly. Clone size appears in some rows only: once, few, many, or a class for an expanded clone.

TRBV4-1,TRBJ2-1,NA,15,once,CASSQEGRAYNEQFF,TGCGCCAGCAGCCAAGAGGGCAGAGCATACAATGAGCAGTTCTTC
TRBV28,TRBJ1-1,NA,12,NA,CASRRDGAEAFF,TGTGCCAGCAGGAGGGATGGCGCTGAAGCTTTCTTT
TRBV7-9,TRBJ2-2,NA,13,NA,CASSLPYTGELFF,TGTGCCAGCAGCTTACCTTACACCGGGGAGCTGTTTTTT
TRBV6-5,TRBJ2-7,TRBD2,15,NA,CASSYGGLARHEQYF,TGTGCCAGCAGTTACGGTGGACTAGCGCGGCACGAGCAGTACTTC
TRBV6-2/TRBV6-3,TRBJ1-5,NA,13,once,CASSPFMRIPQHF,TGTGCCAGCAGCCCATTTATGAGGATCCCCCAGCATTTT
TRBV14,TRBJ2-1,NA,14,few,CASSQLGGYNEQFF,TGTGCCAGCAGCCAACTGGGGGGATACAATGAGCAGTTCTTC
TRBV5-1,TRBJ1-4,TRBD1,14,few,CASGMTGGSRELFF,TGCGCCAGCGGAATGACAGGGGGCTCTAGGGAACTGTTTTTT
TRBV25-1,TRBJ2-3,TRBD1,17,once,CASSDRAGLGTGDTQYF,TGTGCCAGCAGTGACAGGGCCGGGCTAGGGACAGGAGATACGCAGTATTTT
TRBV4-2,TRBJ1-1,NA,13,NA,CASSQVARDSRFF,TGTGCCAGCAGCCAAGTGGCCCGGGACTCAAGATTCTTT
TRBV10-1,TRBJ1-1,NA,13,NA,CASSEVRRAEAFF,TGCGCCAGCAGTGAAGTCCGGAGGGCTGAAGCTTTCTTT
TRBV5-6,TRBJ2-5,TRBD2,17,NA,CASSLATSGRAGETQYF,TGTGCCAGCAGCCTCGCGACTAGCGGGAGGGCCGGGGAGACCCAGTACTTC
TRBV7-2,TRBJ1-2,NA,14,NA,CASSTLSQAIGYTF,TGTGCCAGCAGCACCCTGTCACAGGCCATTGGCTACACCTTC
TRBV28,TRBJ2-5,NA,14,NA,CASRVQGLGETQYF,TGTGCCAGCAGAGTTCAGGGGTTGGGTGAGACCCAGTACTTC
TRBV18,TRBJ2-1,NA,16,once,CASSPPGPTGYNEQFF,TGTGCCAGCTCACCACCCGGCCCCACGGGGTACAATGAGCAGTTCTTC
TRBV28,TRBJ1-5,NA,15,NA,CASSLDTRGNQPQHF,TGTGCCAGCAGCTTGGATACGCGGGGCAATCAGCCCCAGCATTTT
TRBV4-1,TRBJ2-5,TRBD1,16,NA,CASSKFPGTGGETQYF,TGCGCCAGCAGCAAATTCCCCGGGACAGGGGGAGAGACCCAGTACTTC
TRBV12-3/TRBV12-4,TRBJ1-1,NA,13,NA,CASRAQMNTEAFF,TGTGCCAGCAGGGCCCAAATGAACACTGAAGCTTTCTTT
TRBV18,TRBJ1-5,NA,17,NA,CASSRSRRGEGNQPQHF,TGTGCCAGCTCACGAAGCCGAAGGGGCGAGGGCAATCAGCCCCAGCATTTT
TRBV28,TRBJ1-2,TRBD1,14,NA,CAIGQGHQRYGYTF,TGTGCCATAGGACAGGGCCATCAAAGGTATGGCTACACCTTC
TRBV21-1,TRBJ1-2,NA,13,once,CASPRGGAGGYTF,TGTGCCAGTCCGCGGGGGGGTGCAGGTGGCTACACCTTC
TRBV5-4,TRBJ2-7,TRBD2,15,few,CASSWGLAGSYEQYF,TGTGCCAGCAGCTGGGGACTAGCGGGGAGCTACGAGCAGTACTTC
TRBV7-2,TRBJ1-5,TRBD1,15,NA,CASSSRTGSDQPQHF,TGTGCCAGCAGCTCGCGGACAGGGTCGGACCAGCCCCAGCATTTT
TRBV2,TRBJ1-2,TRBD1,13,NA,CASSFGQAYGYTF,TGTGCCAGCAGTTTTGGACAGGCCTATGGCTACACCTTC
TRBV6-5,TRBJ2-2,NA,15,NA,CASSYSTGYTGELFF,TGTGCCAGCAGTTACTCGACCGGGTACACCGGGGAGCTGTTTTTT
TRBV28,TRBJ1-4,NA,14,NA,CASSSSATNEKLFF,TGTGCCAGCAGTTCCAGTGCAACTAATGAAAAACTGTTTTTT
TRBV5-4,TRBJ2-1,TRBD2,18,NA,CASSPGTSVTSSYNEQFF,TGTGCCAGCAGCCCCGGGACTAGCGTGACGAGCTCCTACAATGAGCAGTTCTTC
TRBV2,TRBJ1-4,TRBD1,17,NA,CASSGWDSLATNEKLFF,TGTGCCAGCAGTGGTTGGGACAGTCTAGCAACTAATGAAAAACTGTTTTTT
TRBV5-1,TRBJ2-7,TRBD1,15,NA,CASSLGGQGVYEQYF,TGCGCCAGCAGCTTAGGGGGACAGGGGGTCTACGAGCAGTACTTC
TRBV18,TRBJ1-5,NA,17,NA,CASSPQGVTYSNQPQHF,TGTGCCAGCTCACCACAGGGGGTGACCTATAGCAATCAGCCCCAGCATTTT
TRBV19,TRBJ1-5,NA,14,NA,CASSSRGRGQPQHF,TGTGCCAGTAGTTCACGAGGTAGAGGTCAGCCCCAGCATTTT
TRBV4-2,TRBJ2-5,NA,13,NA,CASSLTVQETQYF,TGTGCCAGCAGCCTCACAGTCCAAGAGACCCAGTACTTC
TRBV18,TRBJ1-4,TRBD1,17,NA,CASSTGTASTTNEKLFF,TGTGCCAGCTCTACGGGGACAGCATCTACAACTAATGAAAAACTGTTTTTT
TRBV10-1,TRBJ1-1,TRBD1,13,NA,CASRDRKDTEAFF,TGCGCCAGCAGGGACAGGAAGGACACTGAAGCTTTCTTT
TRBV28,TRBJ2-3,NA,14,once,CASSFEPYTDTQYF,TGTGCCAGCAGTTTCGAGCCCTACACAGATACGCAGTATTTT
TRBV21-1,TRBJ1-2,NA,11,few,CPSRGPYGYTF,TGCCCCTCGCGGGGACCCTATGGCTACACCTTC
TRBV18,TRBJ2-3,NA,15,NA,CASSPPWLSTDTQYF,TGTGCCAGCTCACCACCCTGGCTGAGCACAGATACGCAGTATTTT
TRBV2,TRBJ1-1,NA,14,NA,CASSVGGQGTEAFF,TGTGCCAGCAGTGTCGGCGGGCAAGGCACTGAAGCTTTCTTT
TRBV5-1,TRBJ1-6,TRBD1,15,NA,CASSLVQGTNSPLHF,TGCGCCAGCAGCTTGGTACAGGGGACTAATTCACCCCTCCACTTT
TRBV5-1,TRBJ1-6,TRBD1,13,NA,CASSWGDREDLHF,TGCGCCAGCAGCTGGGGGGACAGGGAAGACCTCCACTTT
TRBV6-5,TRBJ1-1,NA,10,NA,CASVEFGAFF,TGTGCCAGCGTAGAGTTTGGAGCTTTCTTT
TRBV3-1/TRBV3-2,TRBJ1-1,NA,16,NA,CASSQEQLHLGTEAFF,TGTGCCAGCAGCCAGGAGCAGCTTCACCTGGGCACTGAAGCTTTCTTT
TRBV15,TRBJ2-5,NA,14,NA,CATSRVLPGETQYF,TGTGCCACCAGCAGAGTTCTACCGGGGGAGACCCAGTACTTC
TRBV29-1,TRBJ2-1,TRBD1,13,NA,CSGGTGNVNEQFF,TGCAGCGGCGGGACAGGGAACGTCAATGAGCAGTTCTTC
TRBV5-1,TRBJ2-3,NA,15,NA,CASSLPPPSSNTQYF,TGCGCCAGCAGCTTGCCCCCTCCTAGTAGTAATACGCAGTATTTT
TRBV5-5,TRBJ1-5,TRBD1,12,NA,CASSPGQGSQHF,TGTGCCAGCAGCCCAGGACAGGGGTCCCAGCATTTT
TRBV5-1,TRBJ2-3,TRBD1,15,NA,CASSFQGAGTDTQYF,TGCGCCAGCAGCTTTCAGGGGGCAGGCACAGATACGCAGTATTTT
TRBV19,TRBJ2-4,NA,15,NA,CASSPQGLAKNIQYF,TGTGCCAGTAGTCCCCAGGGGCTAGCCAAAAACATTCAGTACTTC
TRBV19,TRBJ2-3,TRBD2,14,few,CASSITGRGDTQYF,TGTGCCAGTAGTATAACCGGGAGGGGAGATACGCAGTATTTT
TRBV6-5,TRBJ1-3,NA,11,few,CASRLADTIYF,TGTGCCAGCAGATTGGCGGACACCATATATTTT
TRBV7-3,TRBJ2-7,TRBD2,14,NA,CASSLGREGYEQYF,TGTGCCAGCAGCTTAGGGCGGGAGGGGTACGAGCAGTACTTC
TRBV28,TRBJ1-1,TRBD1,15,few,CASSLTGQGGTEAFF,TGTGCCAGCAGTTTAACTGGGCAGGGGGGAACTGAAGCTTTCTTT
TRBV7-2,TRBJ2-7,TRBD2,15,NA,CASSLALAVPGEQYF,TGTGCCAGCAGCTTAGCGCTAGCGGTTCCGGGCGAGCAGTACTTC
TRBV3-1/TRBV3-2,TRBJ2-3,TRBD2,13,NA,CASSLRGADTQYF,TGTGCCAGCAGCCTACGGGGGGCAGATACGCAGTATTTT
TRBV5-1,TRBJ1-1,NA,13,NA,CASSFEGYTEAFF,TGCGCCAGCAGCTTCGAGGGTTACACTGAAGCTTTCTTT
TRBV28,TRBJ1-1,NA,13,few,CASSFSVNTEAFF,TGTGCCAGCAGTTTCTCAGTGAACACTGAAGCTTTCTTT
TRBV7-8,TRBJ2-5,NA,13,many,CASSLGGSETQYF,TGTGCCAGCAGCTTAGGAGGGTCAGAGACCCAGTACTTC
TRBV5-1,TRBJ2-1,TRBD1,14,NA,CASSVGQGSNEQFF,TGCGCCAGCAGCGTCGGACAGGGAAGCAATGAGCAGTTCTTC
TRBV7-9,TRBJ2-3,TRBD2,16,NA,CASSLPRGGAMNTQYF,TGTGCCAGCAGCCTCCCCCGGGGGGGAGCGATGAATACGCAGTATTTT
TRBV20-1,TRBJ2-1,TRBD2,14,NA,CSASTAGGYNEQFF,TGCAGTGCTAGTACAGCGGGGGGCTACAATGAGCAGTTCTTC